The subject of this entry is one T cell receptor beta chain. The target antigen is unknown. From germline, CDR1 is SGHDN and CDR2 FVKESK. The V gene lost 2 bases and the J gene lost 6 bases, with 17 bases spanning the gap. The CDR3 length is 15 residues. Using its own MiXCR run on the reads, TCRdb lists one record per CDR3 protein. This table holds about 51,000 distinct CDR3 sequences, around a fifth found once. This record belongs to a study of T cell repertoires in cytomegalovirus infection. Study as a whole: CMV infection together with matching HLA type was indicated by public TCR beta signatures.

The receptor was isolated from a human donor in good health (CMV status not recorded). Some clones in this sample may be carry-over from other donors' samples. The V and J genes are TRBV14 and TRBJ2-7; D possibly corresponds to TRBD2 (6 bases). This sample comprised CD8+ T cells from cultured PBMCs, obtained from culture after CMV antigen stimulation. This chain's CDR3 is CASSQYSGSMLEQYF. DNA for the CDR3: TGTGCCAGCAGCCAATATAGCGGATCCATGCTCGAGCAGTACTTC. Full variable domain (outside the CDR3, taken from reference TRBV14 and TRBJ2-7): EAGVTQFPSHSVIEKGQTVTLRCDPISGHDNLYWYRRVMGKEIKFLLHFVKESKQDESGMPNNRFLAERTGGTYSTLKVQPAELEDSGVYFCASSQYSGSMLEQYFGPGTRLTVT.